These 19 T cell receptor beta chains originate from one sample sequenced in a study of cytomegalovirus exposure and HLA in healthy donors. A multiplex PCR was run with 60 Vbeta primers and 13 Jbeta primers. The assay was immunoSEQ multiplex PCR, and TCRdb's table has in-frame clones only and misses some. The sample has approximately 89,000 clones, 65% to 80% seen once. Sequencing input: PBMCs. The receptors were sampled from a man aged 30 to 45 in good health and CMV-seropositive.

This clone appeared a single time. The chain couples TRBV7-7 to TRBJ1-3; 10 nucleotides line up with TRBD1. Looked up from germline, CDR1 is SSHAT and CDR2 is FNYEAQ (reference sequence). This CDR3 contains 13 residues. Trimming took 5 bases from V and 7 from J; bases not matched to a gene: 2. DNA for the CDR3: TGTGCCAGCAGCCGGGGACAGGGGAACACCATATATTTT. This gives the protein CASSRGQGNTIYF.

Many counts were recorded for this clone. V and J are TRBV6-5 and TRBJ1-2; tentatively, D is TRBD1 (5 bases). The V gene's germline CDR1 is MNHEY and CDR2 SVGAGI. The CDR3 covers 15 residues. Trimming left V 0 bases short and J 3 bases short, with 11 bases between. The CDR3 region is CASSYSIEGDYGYTF. The CDR3 bases are TGTGCCAGCAGTTACTCGATAGAAGGGGACTATGGCTACACCTTC.

The chain combines TRBV7-9 with TRBJ2-3; 8 positions match TRBD1. V lost 7 bases, J lost 4 bases, and 13 bases stayed unmatched. The CDR3 has 16 amino acids. The germline V gene has CDR1 SEHNR and CDR2 FQNEAQ (reference sequence). The DNA for the CDR3 is TGTGCCAGCAAACCGCCGGGCAGGGGGCCTGCAGATACGCAGTATTTT. This encodes CASKPPGRGPADTQYF.

The rearrangement joins TRBV7-8 to TRBJ2-3; 12 positions agree with TRBD2. V shed 4 bases, J shed 4 bases, and the junction held 6 bases outside the gene matches. This CDR3 spans 16 amino acids. Germline V CDR1 and CDR2: SGHVS, FQNEAQ. The CDR3 sequence is CASSSLPSGGADTQYF. In DNA, the CDR3 is TGTGCCAGCAGCTCTTTGCCTAGCGGGGGGGCAGATACGCAGTATTTT.

This clone was seen a few times. The chain couples TRBV5-6 to TRBJ2-4, with D unresolved. Per germline, CDR1 SGHDT and CDR2 YYEEEE. There are 12 residues in the CDR3. V was pared by 3 bases and J by 5 bases, with 6 bases between. The CDR3 coding sequence is TGTGCCAGCAGCTCCCTCGAAAACATTCAGTACTTC. Amino acids: CASSSLENIQYF.

The chain uses TRBV27 and TRBJ1-5; D is ambiguous. From germline, CDR1 is MNHEY and CDR2 SMNVEV (reference sequence). CDR3 length: 14 amino acids. Deletions cut 3 bases from V and 1 base from J, with 7 bases between. The CDR3 DNA reads TGTGCCAGCAGTTTCGGGGTAAGCAATCAGCCCCAGCATTTT. This codes for CASSFGVSNQPQHF.

The chain has TRBV9 and TRBJ1-1; D is unresolved. From germline, CDR1 is SGDLS and CDR2 YYNGEE. The CDR3 totals 14 residues. Trimming removed 3 bases from V and 1 base from J, with 10 bases in between. The CDR3 here is CASSGDTGNTEAFF. The CDR3 bases are TGTGCCAGCAGCGGCGATACGGGGAACACTGAAGCTTTCTTT.

CDR3 DNA: TGTGCCAGCTCACCACCGCGCCCGTTGGGCCATAATAATTCACCCCTCCACTTT. Its protein product is CASSPPRPLGHNNSPLHF. This chain uses TRBV18 with TRBJ1-6; unclear D gene. V shed 0 bases and J shed 5 bases, with 17 bases lying between them. CDR3 length: 18 residues. CDR1 is KGHSH and CDR2 is LQKENI in the germline V gene.

The V call is TRBV2, the J call TRBJ2-7; 11 positions match TRBD2. Trimming took 7 bases from V and 0 from J; bases not matched to a gene: 5. Germline V gene lookup returns CDR1 SNHLY and CDR2 FYNNEI. The CDR3 runs 15 residues. Written as DNA, the CDR3 is TGTGCCAGCAAGGTGACTAGCGGGAACTCCTACGAGCAGTACTTC. It specifies CASKVTSGNSYEQYF.

For the CDR3, the DNA is TGTGCCATCAGAGATCACCGGGAGGGCGTTAGCTACACCTTC. Amino acids: CAIRDHREGVSYTF. The rearrangement uses TRBV6-5 and TRBJ1-2; no firm D call. Germline V CDR1 and CDR2: MNHEY, SVGAGI. This CDR3 has 14 residues. V was cut by 10 bases and J by 9 bases, with 24 bases left in between.

The J gene is TRBJ1-4, the V gene TRBV10-2, with TRBD1 matching 7 bases. The V segment lost 4 bases and the J segment 7 bases; nucleotides outside the gene matches: 9. Germline CDR1 reads WSHSY; CDR2 reads SAAADI. This CDR3 has 15 residues. CDR3 coding DNA: TGCGCCAGCAGTGCCAACAGGGGCGTAGGTGAAAAACTGTTTTTT. Translation: CASSANRGVGEKLFF.

As for this clone: The junction differs from germline at one of its ends, possibly a read error. This sequence joins TRBV6-1 and TRBJ2-7; weak D call: TRBD2 (5 bases). The CDR3 has 15 amino acids. In germline, CDR1 is MNHNS, CDR2 SASEGT. CDR3 sequence reads: CVSSEARVLRNEQYF. The CDR3 DNA reads as TGTGTCAGCAGTGAAGCGAGGGTTCTTAGAAACGAGCAGTACTTC.

The CDR3 DNA sequence: TGTGCCAGCAGTTACCTAATGAATGAAAAACTGTTTTTT. Amino acids: CASSYLMNEKLFF. The chain joins TRBV6-5 to TRBJ1-4; D gene uncertain. CDR3 length: 13 amino acids. Germline loops: CDR1 MNHEY, CDR2 SVGAGI. Trimming took 2 bases from V and 5 from J, leaving 6 bases between them.

The J gene is TRBJ1-2, the V gene TRBV14; TRBD1 agrees at 8 bases. CDR1 and CDR2 from the germline V gene are SGHDN and FVKESK. V was pared by 4 bases and J by 2 bases, with 12 bases of the junction left unmatched. The CDR3 extends over 17 amino acids. The CDR3 reads CASSPRVDRAINYGYTF. CDR3 DNA: TGTGCCAGCAGCCCGCGGGTGGACAGGGCAATCAACTATGGCTACACCTTC.

This clone was counted a single time. This rearrangement joins TRBV2 to TRBJ2-7; TRBD1 matches 9 bases. The CDR3 sequence is 14 residues long. J lost 1 base, V lost 4 bases, and 2 bases had no gene match. CDR1 is SNHLY, CDR2 FYNNEI, per germline. The CDR3: CASSGGQGSYEQYF. The CDR3 DNA follows: TGTGCCAGCAGTGGGGGACAGGGATCCTACGAGCAGTACTTC. Using reference TRBV2 and TRBJ2-7 for the parts outside the CDR3, the full variable domain is EPEVTQTPSHQVTQMGQEVILRCVPISNHLYFYWYRQILGQKVEFLVSFYNNEISEKSEIFDDQFSVERPDGSNFTLKIRSTKLEDSAMYFCASSGGQGSYEQYFGPGTRLTVT.

This clone occurred once. V and J are TRBV2 and TRBJ1-5; TRBD1 aligns across 7 bases. The CDR3 spans 16 residues. From germline, CDR1 is SNHLY and CDR2 FYNNEI. V trimming: 4 bases; J trimming: 2 bases; junction bases outside the gene matches: 8. The CDR3 loop reads CASSGGRGTGNQPQHF. CDR3 bases: TGTGCCAGCAGTGGGGGCAGGGGGACGGGCAATCAGCCCCAGCATTTT. Full variable domain (missing parts from reference TRBV2 and TRBJ1-5): EPEVTQTPSHQVTQMGQEVILRCVPISNHLYFYWYRQILGQKVEFLVSFYNNEISEKSEIFDDQFSVERPDGSNFTLKIRSTKLEDSAMYFCASSGGRGTGNQPQHFGDGTRLSIL.

The chain employs TRBV5-1 and TRBJ2-1; a weak D match, TRBD1 (5 bases). CDR3 size: 15 residues. Trimming removed 2 bases from V and 0 bases from J, with 9 bases in between. Germline CDR1 is SGHRS and CDR2 is YFSETQ. The CDR3, as DNA: TGCGCCAGCAGCTTCACAGGAAACTCCTACAATGAGCAGTTCTTC. Translation: CASSFTGNSYNEQFF.

The chain combines TRBV11-2 with TRBJ2-7; 7 nucleotides match TRBD2. Losses at the gene ends were 5 bases for V and 2 bases for J; bases not matched to a gene: 6. The CDR3 is made up of 14 amino acids. Per the germline V gene, CDR1 is SGHAT and CDR2 is FQNNGV. In DNA, the CDR3 is TGTGCCAGCAGCCGTCGGGGGGTCGCCTACGAGCAGTACTTC. Amino acids: CASSRRGVAYEQYF.

V and J are TRBV2 and TRBJ1-1; no clear D. CDR1 is SNHLY, CDR2 FYNNEI, per germline. The CDR3 totals 16 residues. Trimming stripped 2 bases from V and 3 bases from J, with 16 bases between. The CDR3 DNA reads TGTGCCAGCAGTGAACGTCGAGAGTTAGCGGACACTGAAGCTTTCTTT. It specifies CASSERRELADTEAFF. The full variable domain, in which reference TRBV2 and TRBJ1-1 provide the parts outside the CDR3, is EPEVTQTPSHQVTQMGQEVILRCVPISNHLYFYWYRQILGQKVEFLVSFYNNEISEKSEIFDDQFSVERPDGSNFTLKIRSTKLEDSAMYFCASSERRELADTEAFFGQGTRLTVV.